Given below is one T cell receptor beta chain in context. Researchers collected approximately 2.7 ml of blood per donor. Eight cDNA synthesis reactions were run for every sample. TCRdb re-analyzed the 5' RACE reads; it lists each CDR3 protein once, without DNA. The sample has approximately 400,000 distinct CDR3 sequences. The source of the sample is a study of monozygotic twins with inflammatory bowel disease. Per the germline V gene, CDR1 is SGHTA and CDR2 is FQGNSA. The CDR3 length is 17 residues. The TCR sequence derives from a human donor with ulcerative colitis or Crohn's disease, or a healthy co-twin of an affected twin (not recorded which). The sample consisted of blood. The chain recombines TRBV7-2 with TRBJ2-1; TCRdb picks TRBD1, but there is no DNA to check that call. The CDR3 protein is CASSSLLGQGKYNEQFF.